What follows are 9 T cell receptor beta chains derived from one specimen sequenced in a study of blood T cell repertoires in COVID-19. Assay used: immunoSEQ multiplex PCR; TCRdb lists only in-frame clones, some missing. Of a few hundred thousand clones in the sample, 65% to 90% are singletons; the top ten hold over 3.5%. The sequencing sample was made of PBMCs or T cells enriched from blood (not recorded which). The receptors shown here come from a man aged 25 to 40 who had recovered from COVID-19.

This clone was picked up one time. The J gene is TRBJ2-4, the V gene TRBV11-2; D is possibly TRBD1 (5 bases). Per germline, CDR1 SGHAT and CDR2 FQNNGV. Between the trimmed V and J ends, which lost 4 bases and 8 bases, there was a span of 15 bases. The CDR3 sequence is 14 residues long. CDR3 residues: CASSSVSLRDIQYF. CDR3 DNA: TGTGCCAGCAGCTCCGTCTCACTCAGGGACATTCAGTACTTC.

The J gene is TRBJ1-2, the V gene TRBV5-4; D uncertain. Germline V lookup: CDR1 SGHNT, CDR2 YYREEE (reference sequence). The CDR3 runs 13 residues. With 0 bases removed from V and 6 bases from J, the gap between germline ends came to 9 bases. CDR3 loop: CASSLAGPDGYTF. The CDR3 DNA reads TGTGCCAGCAGCTTGGCAGGCCCCGATGGCTACACCTTC.

The chain recombines TRBV7-9 with TRBJ2-3; 8 bases align to TRBD2. CDR1 is SEHNR and CDR2 is FQNEAQ in the germline V gene (reference sequence). The V gene end was trimmed by 3 bases and the J gene end by 0 bases; junction bases not matched to a gene: 11. The CDR3 has 18 amino acids. The CDR3 DNA follows: TGTGCCAGCAGCTTTGGAGAACTAGCGGTCACTAGCACAGATACGCAGTATTTT. This sequence encodes CASSFGELAVTSTDTQYF.

V usage is TRBV7-6 and J usage is TRBJ2-3, with D possibly being TRBD2 (5 bases). Trimming took off 8 bases at V and 2 bases at J, with 17 bases between the two ends. The length of the CDR3 is 15 residues. From germline, CDR1 is SGHVS and CDR2 FNYEAQ. This CDR3 is CASRGLGRATDTQYF. CDR3 sequence (DNA): TGTGCCAGCCGAGGACTTGGGCGGGCCACAGATACGCAGTATTTT.

V and J are TRBV15 and TRBJ2-2; 9 bases agree with TRBD1. CDR1 is LNHNV and CDR2 is YYDKDF in the germline V gene (reference sequence). V was clipped by 5 bases and J by 2 bases; unmatched bases: 6. This CDR3 comprises 16 residues. The CDR3 DNA follows: TGTGCCACCAGCGGGCGGGACAGGGTTAACACCGGGGAGCTGTTTTTT. Its protein product is CATSGRDRVNTGELFF.

The gene calls are TRBV5-1 and TRBJ2-3, with 10 bases fitting TRBD2. V lost 0 bases, J lost 3 bases, and 4 bases stayed unmatched. CDR3 length equals 16 residues. Germline lookup yields CDR1 SGHRS and CDR2 YFSETQ. The CDR3 reads CASSLGSGGATDTQYF. DNA of the CDR3: TGCGCCAGCAGCTTGGGGAGCGGGGGGGCAACAGATACGCAGTATTTT.

V gene TRBV15 combines with J gene TRBJ1-5; no clear D gene. With 1 base removed from V and 3 bases from J, the gap between germline ends came to 7 bases. CDR1 and CDR2 from the germline V gene are LNHNV and YYDKDF (reference sequence). CDR3 length: 14 residues. The CDR3 reads CATSRVLLNQPQHF. The CDR3 DNA reads as TGTGCCACCAGCAGAGTACTCCTCAATCAGCCCCAGCATTTT. Supplemented by reference TRBV15 and TRBJ1-5, the full variable domain reads DAMVIQNPRYQVTQFGKPVTLSCSQTLNHNVMYWYQQKSSQAPKLLFHYYDKDFNNEADTPDNFQSRRPNTSFCFLDIRSPGLGDTAMYLCATSRVLLNQPQHFGDGTRLSIL.

The V call is TRBV12-3 or TRBV12-4, the J call TRBJ2-7; no clear D gene. The CDR3 spans 12 residues. V shed 4 bases and J shed 0 bases, with 4 bases lying between them. The CDR3, as DNA: TGTGCCAGCAGTTGGAGCTCCTACGAGCAGTACTTC. Protein product: CASSWSSYEQYF.

The genes are TRBV14 and TRBJ2-3; a possible D gene is TRBD2 (6 bases). CDR1 SGHDN and CDR2 FVKESK come from the germline V gene. V lost 4 bases and J 1 base, leaving 15 bases between the germline ends. This CDR3 contains 16 residues. As DNA, the CDR3 is TGTGCCAGCAGCCTGGGACTTGGCGGGGGCACAGATACGCAGTATTTT. This codes for CASSLGLGGGTDTQYF. The full variable domain, its missing parts supplied by reference TRBV14 and TRBJ2-3, is EAGVTQFPSHSVIEKGQTVTLRCDPISGHDNLYWYRRVMGKEIKFLLHFVKESKQDESGMPNNRFLAERTGGTYSTLKVQPAELEDSGVYFCASSLGLGGGTDTQYFGPGTRLTVL.